One and the same sample provided the 25 T cell receptor beta chains below, sequenced in a study of OX40 agonist ivuxolimab in advanced cancers. The method was immunoSEQ multiplex PCR; TCRdb's version includes in-frame clones alone and lacks a portion of them. This sample carries around 60,000 clones, about 76% of them seen once, and the ten largest clones take 1.2%. The material was CD4+ or CD8+ T cells sorted from blood, obtained in a trial of the OX40 agonist ivuxolimab. The receptors were sampled from an adult with an advanced solid tumor such as melanoma, head and neck, liver or kidney cancer.

The chain couples TRBV6-1 to TRBJ1-1; TRBD1 might be the D (5 bases). V was shortened by 4 bases and J by 13 bases, with 16 bases between the two germline ends. The CDR3 covers 12 residues. CDR1 is MNHNS, CDR2 SASEGT, per germline. CDR3 coding DNA: TGTGCCAGCAGTGGGGACGGCGGTGGAGGTTTCTTT. It is translated as CASSGDGGGGFF.

This chain uses TRBV5-6 with TRBJ2-5; D perhaps matches TRBD2 (6 bases). The CDR3 is 13 amino acids. V lost 5 bases to trimming and J lost 0 bases, with 8 bases between them. Germline V gene data show CDR1 as SGHDT and CDR2 as YYEEEE. The CDR3 sequence is CASSGGDQETQYF. The CDR3 DNA is TGTGCCAGCAGTGGAGGGGACCAAGAGACCCAGTACTTC.

The chain carries TRBV6-5 and TRBJ2-5, with 9 bases identical to TRBD2. This CDR3 has 15 amino acids. The V and J ends lost 6 bases and 1 base, in that order; junction bases with no gene match: 6. Germline assignment: CDR1 MNHEY and CDR2 SVGAGI. The CDR3 bases are TGTGCCAGCAGCATAGCGGGGGCCCTCCAAGAGACCCAGTACTTC. Protein product: CASSIAGALQETQYF.

The sample holds a few counts of this clone. J is TRBJ2-7 and V is TRBV5-6, with 9 nucleotides matching TRBD2. V lost 3 bases and J lost 3; bases outside the gene matches: 7. The CDR3 covers 15 residues. Germline V gives CDR1 SGHDT, CDR2 YYEEEE. For the CDR3, the DNA is TGTGCCAGCAGCTCCCGGGATAGCGGGAGCTACGAGCAGTACTTC. This sequence encodes CASSSRDSGSYEQYF.

The chain combines TRBV28 with TRBJ2-7; D not resolved. CDR1 is MDHEN, CDR2 SYDVKM, per germline. The CDR3 is 15 residues long. The V end lost 3 bases, the J end lost 6 bases, and 18 bases lay between the germline ends. The CDR3 nucleotides read TGTGCCAGCAGTTTCGTAGGGTACGGTAAGTCCGAGCAGTACTTC. Its translation is CASSFVGYGKSEQYF.

The chain is built from TRBV7-2 and TRBJ1-2; TRBD1 matches 9 bases. Trimming took 5 bases from V and 4 from J; bases not matched to a gene: 8. CDR3 length equals 15 residues. Germline V gives CDR1 SGHTA, CDR2 FQGNSA. The CDR3 is CASSPEGTGSYGYTF. As DNA, the CDR3 is TGTGCCAGCAGCCCAGAGGGGACAGGGAGCTATGGCTACACCTTC.

The chain is built from TRBV6-1 and TRBJ2-1; the match to TRBD2 covers 9 bases. The J segment lost 4 bases and the V segment lost 1 base, leaving 2 bases of the junction unmatched. The CDR3 consists of 15 residues. Germline CDR1 reads MNHNS; CDR2 reads SASEGT. In DNA form, the CDR3 reads TGTGCCAGCAGTGAAGGACTAGCGGCATACAATGAGCAGTTCTTC. Amino acids: CASSEGLAAYNEQFF.

The chain uses TRBV10-3 and TRBJ2-3, with 7 bases matching TRBD1. With V trimmed by 7 bases and J by 0 bases, 4 bases remained unmatched. This CDR3 contains 14 residues. Germline loops: CDR1 ENHRY, CDR2 SYGVKD. The CDR3, as DNA: TGTGCCATCAACAGGGACAGAAGCACAGATACGCAGTATTTT. It translates to CAINRDRSTDTQYF.

This clone rates as medium-sized. The junction and the germline gene differ at one end; a read error may be behind it. The chain uses TRBV7-7 and TRBJ2-5; D perhaps matches TRBD2 (6 bases). Germline V gene sequence: CDR1 SSHAT, CDR2 FNYEAQ (reference sequence). The CDR3 is 13 amino acids. As DNA, the CDR3 is TGTGCTAGCAGCCCAACGGGGAGGGAGACCCAGTACTTC. This encodes CASSPTGRETQYF.

In its sample, this clone was seen a few times. This rearrangement joins TRBV6-1 to TRBJ2-7, with 9 bases lining up with TRBD1. In germline, CDR1 is MNHNS, CDR2 SASEGT. The V gene end was trimmed by 8 bases and the J gene end by 4 bases; junction bases not matched to a gene: 9. The CDR3 is 14 residues long. This chain's CDR3 is CASDPGQGSYEQYF. DNA of the CDR3: TGTGCCAGCGATCCGGGACAGGGTTCTTACGAGCAGTACTTC.

V and J are TRBV19 and TRBJ2-7; TRBD1 matches at 12 bases. After removal of 4 bases from V and 7 bases from J, the junction contained 11 bases not matched to a gene. CDR1 LNHDA and CDR2 SQIVND come from the germline V gene (reference sequence). This CDR3 contains 16 residues. The DNA of the CDR3 is TGTGCCAGTAGTACATACCCGGGACAGGGGGCGGAGGAGCAGTACTTC. Its protein product is CASSTYPGQGAEEQYF.

This sequence joins TRBV5-1 and TRBJ2-1; the D is unclear. V gave up 4 bases and J gave up 10 bases, with 12 bases separating them. Germline values: CDR1 SGHRS, CDR2 YFSETQ. There are 12 residues in the CDR3. CDR3 sequence reads: CASSLLYGEQFF. The CDR3 DNA follows: TGCGCCAGCAGCCTTTTATACGGAGAGCAGTTCTTC.

In its sample, this clone was seen a few times. The V call is TRBV7-3, the J call TRBJ2-1, with D perhaps TRBD2 (5 bases). CDR1 and CDR2 (germline): SGHTA, FQGTGA. Trimming shortened V by 5 bases and J by 0 bases, and 11 bases separated the two germline ends. The CDR3 sequence is 15 residues long. In DNA, the CDR3 is TGTGCCAGCAGCGGGAGTTTTGCCTCCTACAATGAGCAGTTCTTC. Translating gives CASSGSFASYNEQFF.

The chain employs TRBV13 and TRBJ2-7, with D perhaps TRBD1 (6 bases). V was pared by 2 bases and J by 1 base, with 15 bases between. CDR1 is PRHDT, CDR2 FYEKMQ, per germline (reference sequence). The CDR3 totals 16 residues. CDR3: CASSLLGSGDSYEQYF. The CDR3, as DNA: TGTGCCAGCAGCTTACTCGGGTCAGGGGATTCCTACGAGCAGTACTTC. Looking up the rest from reference TRBV13 and TRBJ2-7 gives the full variable domain: AAGVIQSPRHLIKEKRETATLKCYPIPRHDTVYWYQQGPGQDPQFLISFYEKMQSDKGSIPDRFSAQQFSDYHSELNMSSLELGDSALYFCASSLLGSGDSYEQYFGPGTRLTVT.

The genes are TRBV6-1 and TRBJ1-3; D unclear. Trimming removed 3 bases from V and 6 bases from J, with 3 bases in between. The germline V gene has CDR1 MNHNS and CDR2 SASEGT. The CDR3 consists of 11 residues. The CDR3 sequence: CASSELNTIYF. The CDR3 bases are TGTGCCAGCAGTGAGTTAAACACCATATATTTT.

This chain's CDR3 is CSVIGNTGELFF. The CDR3 DNA reads as TGCAGCGTTATTGGTAACACCGGGGAGCTGTTTTTT. The chain employs TRBV29-1 and TRBJ2-2; the D is unclear. CDR3 length: 12 amino acids. The germline CDR1 and CDR2 sequences are SQVTM and ANQGSEA. The V end lost 5 bases, the J end lost 2 bases, and 6 bases lay between the germline ends.

A note on this clone: A junction end diverges from the germline sequence, so it may reflect a read error. The V call is TRBV5-1, the J call TRBJ2-3; D uncertain. Germline loops: CDR1 SGHRS, CDR2 YFSETQ. The CDR3 is 15 amino acids. This CDR3 reads CASNLNGLVVHTQYF. The DNA for the CDR3 is TGCGCCAGCAACTTGAACGGCCTTGTCGTCCATACGCAGTATTTT.

This clone was recorded a few times. The chain combines TRBV7-9 with TRBJ1-3, with no clear D. Trimming left V 6 bases short and J 4 bases short, with 13 bases between. Germline loops: CDR1 SEHNR, CDR2 FQNEAQ (reference sequence). The CDR3 has 14 residues. CDR3 loop: CASRSDLSGNTIYF. The CDR3 nucleotides are TGTGCCAGCAGGAGCGACCTATCGGGAAACACCATATATTTT. The full variable domain, its missing parts supplied by reference TRBV7-9 and TRBJ1-3, is DTGVSQNPRHKITKRGQNVTFRCDPISEHNRLYWYRQTLGQGPEFLTYFQNEAQLEKSRLLSDRFSAERPKGSFSTLEIQRTEQGDSAMYLCASRSDLSGNTIYFGEGSWLTVV.

V is TRBV18 and J is TRBJ2-1; D might be TRBD1 or TRBD2, each matching 5 bases. This CDR3 is built from 13 residues. Trimming removed 0 bases at V and 5 bases at J, with 5 bases between. Germline values: CDR1 KGHSH, CDR2 LQKENI. The CDR3 region has the DNA TGTGCCAGCTCACCACCGGGGGACAATGAGCAGTTCTTC. Protein sequence: CASSPPGDNEQFF.

V is TRBV14 and J is TRBJ1-4; maybe TRBD1 (6 bases). V shed 0 bases and J shed 8 bases, with 16 bases lying between them. Germline assignment: CDR1 SGHDN and CDR2 FVKESK. This CDR3 is 16 amino acids long. CDR3 loop: CASSQDRPGGQEKLFF. The CDR3 DNA follows: TGTGCCAGCAGCCAAGATCGTCCCGGGGGCCAGGAAAAACTGTTTTTT.

This clone was recorded a few times. The V and J genes are TRBV29-1 and TRBJ1-2, with TRBD1 as a possible D gene (6 bases). V gave up 6 bases and J gave up 4 bases, with 12 bases separating them. This CDR3 has 12 residues. Germline-derived CDR1 and CDR2 are SQVTM and ANQGSEA. The CDR3 nucleotides are TGCAGCGTGGCACAGGGTAGCTATGGCTACACCTTC. Translated: CSVAQGSYGYTF.

The chain combines TRBV6-5 with TRBJ2-1; D is uncertain. This CDR3 spans 16 amino acids. Trimming took 0 bases from V and 5 from J, leaving 14 bases between them. CDR1 MNHEY and CDR2 SVGAGI come from the germline V gene. The CDR3 DNA is TGTGCCAGCAGTTACTCATGGAGAGCCGAGAACAATGAGCAGTTCTTC. Translating it yields CASSYSWRAENNEQFF.

This sequence joins TRBV10-3 and TRBJ2-3; maybe TRBD1 (6 bases). The germline CDR1 and CDR2 sequences are ENHRY and SYGVKD. V lost 4 bases to trimming and J lost 1 base, with 9 bases between them. CDR3 size: 14 residues. The CDR3 bases are TGTGCCATCAGTGGGGCAGGGGGCACAGATACGCAGTATTTT. This codes for CAISGAGGTDTQYF.

This clone has at least ten counts. This sequence joins TRBV29-1 and TRBJ1-1; D is ambiguous. The germline CDR1 and CDR2 sequences are SQVTM and ANQGSEA. Trimming stripped 6 bases from V and 2 bases from J, with 10 bases between. The CDR3 consists of 12 residues. This chain's CDR3 is CSVKRANTEAFF. DNA for the CDR3: TGCAGCGTCAAAAGGGCTAACACTGAAGCTTTCTTT.

A few counts support this clone. The chain recombines TRBV7-3 with TRBJ1-1, with a tentative D call TRBD1 (5 bases). The CDR3 runs 13 residues. Trimming cost V 5 bases and J 6 bases, with 13 bases left between them. The V gene's germline CDR1 is SGHTA and CDR2 FQGTGA. The chain's CDR3 is CASSPGASPEAFF. The CDR3 DNA follows: TGTGCCAGCAGCCCCGGGGCATCCCCTGAAGCTTTCTTT.